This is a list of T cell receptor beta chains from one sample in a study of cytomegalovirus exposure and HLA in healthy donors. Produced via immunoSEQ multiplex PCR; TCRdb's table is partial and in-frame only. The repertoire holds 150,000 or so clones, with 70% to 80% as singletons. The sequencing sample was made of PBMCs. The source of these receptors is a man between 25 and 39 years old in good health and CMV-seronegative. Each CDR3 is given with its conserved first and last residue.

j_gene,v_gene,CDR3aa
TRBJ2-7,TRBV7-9,CASSSRLEQYF
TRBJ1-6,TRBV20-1,CSAENSPLHF
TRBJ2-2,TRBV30,CAWSEGGLDTGELFF
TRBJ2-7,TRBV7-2,CASSLRGQHYEQYF
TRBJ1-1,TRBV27,CASSLGRSTEAFF
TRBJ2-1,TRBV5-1,CASSQTVTYNEQFF
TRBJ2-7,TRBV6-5,CASSYQRDPSYEQYF
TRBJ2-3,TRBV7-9,CASSDSGGVTDTQYF
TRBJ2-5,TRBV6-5,CASSQRPTGSQTQYF
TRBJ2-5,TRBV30,CAWNKGGTVQETQYF
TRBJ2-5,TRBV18,CASSPRSLAGGIGQETQYF
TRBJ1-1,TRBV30,CAWTTRGGSGNTEAFF
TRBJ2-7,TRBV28,CASSLLRLAGGYEQYF
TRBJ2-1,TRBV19,CASSPHRASGSNLNEQFF
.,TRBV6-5,CASSYNREGGEQYF
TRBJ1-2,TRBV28,CASSLRTPGQGFGYTF
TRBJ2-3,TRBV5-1,CASSRTGVGTDTQYF
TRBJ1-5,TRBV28,CASSLYSPTREQPQHF
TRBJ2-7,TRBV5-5,CASSPPGTAMIYEQYF
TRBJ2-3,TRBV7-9,CASSLGISGSDTQYF
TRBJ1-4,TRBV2,CASSEEGQAPGLFF
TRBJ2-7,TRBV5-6,CASSFWAPGQGYEQYF
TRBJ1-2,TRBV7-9,CASSRNYGYTF
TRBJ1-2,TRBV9,CASSVGRGVYGYTF
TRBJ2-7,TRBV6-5,CASSSGQGKNEQYF
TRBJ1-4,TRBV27,CASSKPGSDTLFF
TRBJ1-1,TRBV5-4,CASSQGTGIEAFF
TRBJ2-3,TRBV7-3,CASSFAGVTDTQYF
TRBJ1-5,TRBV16,CASSQSGAANQPQHF
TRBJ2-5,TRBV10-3,CAISDLAAEETQYF
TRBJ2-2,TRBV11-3,CASRGGLAGGTGELFF
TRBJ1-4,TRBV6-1,CASENTRGTNEKLFF